Listed below are T cell receptor beta chains from one sample, sequenced in a study of cytomegalovirus exposure and HLA in healthy donors. Here immunoSEQ multiplex PCR was the method, and the copy in TCRdb shows in-frame clones only, minus some. Of 100,000 to 150,000 clones in the sample, roughly 85% are singletons; the top ten hold about 3.5%. Sequencing was performed on PBMCs. The receptors derive from a woman in her 40s in good health and CMV-seropositive. Each CDR3 is given without its conserved first and last residue. D genes are given only for firm matches.

d_call j_call v_call cdr3_aa
TRBD1 TRBJ2-7 TRBV28 ASSIAGQGSYEQY
TRBD2 TRBJ2-3 TRBV6-4 ASSVSGEADTQY
. TRBJ2-1 TRBV5-4 ASSSPGINEQF
. TRBJ2-2 TRBV19 ASRRQPSNTGELF
. TRBJ2-2 TRBV28 ASTIHGTGELF
TRBD2 TRBJ2-1 TRBV7-9 ASSGLAGVYEQF
. TRBJ1-3 TRBV29-1 SVSRTVLGGNTIY
. TRBJ1-1 TRBV28 ASSPPGTPIGTEAF
. TRBJ1-1 TRBV9 ASSVAMGAVTEAF
. TRBJ1-2 TRBV5-1 ASSWETDRNYGYT
. TRBJ2-7 TRBV5-1 ASSLVGPSGQY
TRBD1 TRBJ1-1 TRBV5-1 ASSFRTGAHTEAF
. TRBJ2-1 TRBV5-1 ASNRSPPGNEQF
TRBD2 TRBJ2-1 TRBV9 ASSVGSAGADEQF
TRBD1 TRBJ1-2 TRBV27 ASSFRTQDRGTGYT
TRBD2 TRBJ2-7 TRBV2 ATLAGALSYEQY
TRBD2 TRBJ2-1 TRBV11-2 ASSLGTSGREQF
. TRBJ2-2 TRBV5-1 ASSLEPRGGELF
. TRBJ2-2 TRBV19 ASSNQVSTGELF
TRBD2 TRBJ2-1 TRBV9 ASSTGTSSYEQF
. TRBJ2-1 TRBV7-9 ASSLVPRHGEQF
. TRBJ1-5 TRBV19 ASSMTDNQPQH
. TRBJ1-2 TRBV10-3 AISGQSNYGYT
. TRBJ2-2 TRBV18 ASSPGHNTGELF
TRBD1 TRBJ1-5 TRBV11-2 ASSEQGDQPQH
. TRBJ1-5 TRBV28 ASSLQVQPQH
. . TRBV11-3 ASSLVDSANYEQY
TRBD2 TRBJ2-7 TRBV5-1 ASSETSGNYEQY
TRBD1 TRBJ1-3 TRBV19 ASSPNWGQAFSGNTIY
. TRBJ2-1 TRBV30 AWSDSYNEQF
TRBD1 TRBJ2-7 TRBV5-1 ASSLGGQTYEQY
. TRBJ2-7 TRBV6-5 ASSYSELTYEQY
TRBD1 TRBJ2-2 TRBV5-6 ASSSWTGANTGELF
. TRBJ2-1 TRBV12-5 ASGTDGVGEQF
TRBD1 TRBJ2-7 TRBV5-1 ASSLKGTVYEQY
. TRBJ1-2 TRBV28 ASRGGVWGYT
. TRBJ1-1 TRBV30 AWRQGRQAF
. TRBJ1-2 TRBV15 ATSAAGYYLGYT
. TRBJ2-2 TRBV9 ASSVEGGPSGELF
. TRBJ1-2 TRBV27 ASSPRGGGYGYT
. TRBJ1-1 TRBV5-6 ASSLGALEAF